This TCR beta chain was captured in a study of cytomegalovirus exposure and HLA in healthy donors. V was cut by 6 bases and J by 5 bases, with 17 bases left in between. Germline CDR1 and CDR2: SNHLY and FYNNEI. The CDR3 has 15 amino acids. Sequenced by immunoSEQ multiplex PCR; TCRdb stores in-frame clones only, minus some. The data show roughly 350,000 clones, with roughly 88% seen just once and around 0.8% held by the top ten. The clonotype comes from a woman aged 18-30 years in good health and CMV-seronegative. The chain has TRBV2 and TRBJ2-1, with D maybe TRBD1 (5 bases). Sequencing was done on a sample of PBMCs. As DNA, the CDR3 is TGTGCCAGCAGCCTCCAGGCGGCAGGGAACAATGAGCAGTTCTTC. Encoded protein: CASSLQAAGNNEQFF.